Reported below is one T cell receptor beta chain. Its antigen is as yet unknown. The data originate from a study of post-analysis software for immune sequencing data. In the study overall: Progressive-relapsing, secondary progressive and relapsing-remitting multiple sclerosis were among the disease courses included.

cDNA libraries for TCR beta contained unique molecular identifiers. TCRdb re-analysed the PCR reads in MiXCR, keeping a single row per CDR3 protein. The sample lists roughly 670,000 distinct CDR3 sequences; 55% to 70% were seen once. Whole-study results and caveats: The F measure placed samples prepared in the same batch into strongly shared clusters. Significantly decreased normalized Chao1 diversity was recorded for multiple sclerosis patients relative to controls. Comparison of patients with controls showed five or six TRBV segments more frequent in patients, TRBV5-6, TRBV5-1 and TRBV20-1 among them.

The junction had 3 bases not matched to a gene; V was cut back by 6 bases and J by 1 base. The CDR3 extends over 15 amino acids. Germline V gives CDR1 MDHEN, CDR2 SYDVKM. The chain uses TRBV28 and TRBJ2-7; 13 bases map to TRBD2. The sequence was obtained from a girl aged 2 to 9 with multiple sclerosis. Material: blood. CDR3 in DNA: TGTGCCAGCAGCGGACTAGCGGGAGATTCCTACGAGCAGTACTTC. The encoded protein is CASSGLAGDSYEQYF.